This paragraph covers one TCR beta chain sequence. Its cognate antigen is unknown. Trimming removed 3 bases from V and 5 bases from J; junction bases left unmatched: 18. Germline-derived CDR1 and CDR2 are SGHTA and FQGNSA. The CDR3 sequence is 18 residues long. These data come from a study of blood T cells in healthy people across ages. Study-wide results and caveats: Significant beta diversity loss was already apparent by age about 39, declining roughly linearly. Donors of long life had a larger count of naive CD4+ cells and greater diversity than aged donors. Diversity figures based on one million T cells were deemed too low.

The authors ran a second PCR of 7 to 11 cycles using a sample-barcoded 5' primer and a J-beta primer mix. All cDNA molecules were each tagged by a template-switch adaptor with 12 random nucleotides. One entry per CDR3 protein, called by TCRdb with MiXCR from the 5' RACE reads. The table shows hundreds of thousands of distinct CDR3 sequences, with approximately 53% occurring only once. This chain joins TRBV7-2 and TRBJ2-5, with 7 bases identical to TRBD2. Sequencing used blood. The TCR was taken from a man aged 35-49 years in good health. This chain's CDR3 is CASSFFASPAGAGETQYF. As DNA, the CDR3 is TGTGCCAGCAGCTTCTTCGCTTCCCCTGCGGGAGCCGGGGAGACCCAGTACTTC.